Sequencing of this T cell receptor (beta chain) was carried out in a study of OX40 agonist ivuxolimab in advanced cancers. Study in general: An anti-OX40 (CD134) antibody with agonistic activity, ivuxolimab, was administered to patients.

The V end lost 3 bases, the J end lost 3 bases, and 10 bases lay between the germline ends. The CDR3 is 13 amino acids. CDR1 and CDR2 from the germline V gene are SGDLS and YYNGEE. Whole-study results and caveats: CD4+ and CD8+ blood T cells expanded clonally by week 6 at 0.1 to 3.0 mg/kg. Those patients achieving a partial response at 0.1-3.0 mg/kg showed among the lowest clonal expansion. Mean expanded clone counts were higher in CD8+ than CD4+ T cells.

Remarks on this clone: Its matching antigen is unknown.

The table came from immunoSEQ multiplex PCR; TCRdb's copy has only in-frame clones and leaves some out. The sample lists approximately 70,000 clones, about 91% occurring once. V and J are TRBV9 and TRBJ2-7; tentatively, D is TRBD1 or TRBD2 (5 bases each). The TCR originated in an adult with an advanced solid tumor such as melanoma, head and neck, liver or kidney cancer. Sequencing was performed on CD4+ or CD8+ T cells sorted from blood, taken in a trial of the OX40 agonist ivuxolimab. The CDR3 nucleotides are TGTGCCAGCAGCGAGGGACCGGACTACGAGCAGTACTTC. This encodes CASSEGPDYEQYF.